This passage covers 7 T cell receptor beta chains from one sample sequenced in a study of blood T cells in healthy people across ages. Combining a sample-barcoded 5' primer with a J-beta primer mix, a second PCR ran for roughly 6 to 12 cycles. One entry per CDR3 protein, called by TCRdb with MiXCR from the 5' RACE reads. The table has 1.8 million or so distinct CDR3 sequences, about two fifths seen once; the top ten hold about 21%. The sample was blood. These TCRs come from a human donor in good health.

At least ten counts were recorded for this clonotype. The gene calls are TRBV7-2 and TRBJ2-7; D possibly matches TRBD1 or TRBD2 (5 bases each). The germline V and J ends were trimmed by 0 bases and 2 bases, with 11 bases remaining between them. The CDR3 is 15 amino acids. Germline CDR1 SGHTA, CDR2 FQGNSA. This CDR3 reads CASSLAGGITYEQYF. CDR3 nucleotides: TGTGCCAGCAGCTTAGCTGGGGGTATCACCTACGAGCAGTACTTC.

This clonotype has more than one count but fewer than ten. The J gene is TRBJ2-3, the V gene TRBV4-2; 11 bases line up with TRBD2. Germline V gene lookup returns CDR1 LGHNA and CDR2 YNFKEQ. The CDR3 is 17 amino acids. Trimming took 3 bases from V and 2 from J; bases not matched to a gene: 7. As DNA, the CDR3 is TGTGCCAGCAGCCATGAATCTAGCGGGGGGCTCACAGATACGCAGTATTTT. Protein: CASSHESSGGLTDTQYF.

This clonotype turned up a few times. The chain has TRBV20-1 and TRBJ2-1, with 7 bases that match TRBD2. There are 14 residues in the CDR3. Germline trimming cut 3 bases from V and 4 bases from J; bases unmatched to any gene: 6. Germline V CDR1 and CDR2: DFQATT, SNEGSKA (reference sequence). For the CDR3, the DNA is TGCAGTGCTAGGACGGGACTACTGTACAATGAGCAGTTCTTC. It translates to CSARTGLLYNEQFF.

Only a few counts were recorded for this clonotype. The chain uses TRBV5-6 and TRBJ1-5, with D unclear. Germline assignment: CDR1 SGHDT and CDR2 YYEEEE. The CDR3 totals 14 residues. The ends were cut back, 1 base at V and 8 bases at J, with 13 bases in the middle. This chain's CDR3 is CASSLYGRHKPQHF. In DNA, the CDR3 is TGTGCCAGCAGCTTGTACGGGAGGCATAAGCCCCAGCATTTT.

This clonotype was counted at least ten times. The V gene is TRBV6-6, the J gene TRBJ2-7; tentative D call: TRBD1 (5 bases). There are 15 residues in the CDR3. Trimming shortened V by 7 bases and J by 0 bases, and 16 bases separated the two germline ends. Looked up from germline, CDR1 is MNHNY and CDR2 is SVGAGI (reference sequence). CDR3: CASTPKGDISYEQYF. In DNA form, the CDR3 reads TGTGCCAGCACCCCCAAAGGGGATATCTCCTACGAGCAGTACTTC.

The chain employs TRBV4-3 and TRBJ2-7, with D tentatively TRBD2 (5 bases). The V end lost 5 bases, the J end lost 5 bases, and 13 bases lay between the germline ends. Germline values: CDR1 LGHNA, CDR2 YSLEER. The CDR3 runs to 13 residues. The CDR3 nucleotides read TGCGCCAGCAGCATAAAAGGAGGCAACGAGCAGTACTTC. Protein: CASSIKGGNEQYF.

The CDR3 DNA reads TGCGCCAGCAGCTTGAAAGAGAACACCGGGGAGCTGTTTTTT. Its translation: CASSLKENTGELFF. J is TRBJ2-2 and V is TRBV5-1; no clear D gene. Germline V lookup: CDR1 SGHRS, CDR2 YFSETQ. Trimming removed 1 base at V and 1 base at J, with 5 bases between. CDR3 size: 14 residues. Complete variable domain (other parts from reference TRBV5-1 and TRBJ2-2): KAGVTQTPRYLIKTRGQQVTLSCSPISGHRSVSWYQQTPGQGLQFLFEYFSETQRNKGNFPGRFSGRQFSNSRSEMNVSTLELGDSALYLCASSLKENTGELFFGEGSRLTVL.